The clone carrying this TCR beta chain appeared once. Its specificity is not known. A v3.0 immunoSEQ assay was performed at survey level. The repertoire was sequenced with immunoSEQ multiplex PCR; TCRdb's copy has only in-frame clones and lacks some. This table holds tens of thousands of clones, roughly 87% found once. The sample comes from a study of long-term antiretroviral therapy in people with HIV. Study findings and constraints: Clonal expansions arising prior to ART prevailed in the repertoire at every time point.

Between the trimmed V and J ends, which lost 4 bases and 4 bases, there was a span of 16 bases. In germline, CDR1 is SGHAT, CDR2 FQNNGV. The CDR3 spans 15 residues. This TCR was sampled from a man aged 45-65 years with HIV. The sequencing used unsorted PBMCs, collected 2 years after starting antiretroviral therapy. The rearrangement joins TRBV11-2 to TRBJ1-1; possible D gene TRBD1, 6 bases. The CDR3 bases are TGTGCCAGCAGCTCGAACAGGGCTGGTGGCACTGAAGCTTTCTTT. Translation: CASSSNRAGGTEAFF.